This T cell receptor (beta chain) was identified during a study of blood T cell repertoires in COVID-19. About the study: Sources were T cells, B-cell-depleted T cells, or PBMCs; the material itself was cDNA or gDNA.

V lost 3 bases to trimming and J lost 5 bases; unmatched junction nucleotides: 5. The germline gives CDR1 KGHDR, CDR2 SFDVKD. The CDR3 extends over 14 amino acids. Original methodology: Estimation of nucleated cell counts was performed using reference gene primer amplification. The data were produced by immunoSEQ multiplex PCR, yet TCRdb's version contains in-frame clones alone and is incomplete. V, J and clone size derive from that table, while D and trimming were established from the DNA sequence. The repertoire consists of roughly 150,000 clones, with approximately 78% occurring once and the leading ten covering less than 5%. A few counts support this clone.

The material sequenced was peripheral blood. This receptor was taken from a woman at least 80 years old with acute or convalescent COVID-19. The chain joins TRBV24-1 to TRBJ2-7; 8 bases map to TRBD2. Written as DNA, the CDR3 is TGTGCCACCAGTGATGGCGGGAGGAATAACGAGCAGTACTTC. Translated: CATSDGGRNNEQYF.